This paragraph reports one T cell receptor beta chain. Its specificity is unknown. These data belong to a study of cytotoxic CD8 clonotypes in ibrutinib-treated CLL. General observations from the study: Clonality grew at ibrutinib response; at progression, it decreased back toward baseline. Pretreatment clonality was elevated relative to age-matched healthy donors and paralleled circulating CD8+ T-cell counts.

This CDR3 comprises 13 residues. The germline gives CDR1 SNHLY, CDR2 FYNNEI. Trimming shortened V by 6 bases and J by 6 bases, and 12 bases separated the two germline ends. TCRdb keeps only in-frame clones here, not all; method: immunoSEQ multiplex PCR. The sample lists 200,000 to 250,000 clones, about 75% occurring once. J is TRBJ2-1 and V is TRBV2; a weak D match, TRBD1 (7 bases). The receptor was isolated from a human donor with chronic lymphocytic leukemia. The sample in question was PBMCs, obtained after 12 months of ibrutinib treatment. The CDR3 here is CASRTGTLNEQFF. The CDR3 DNA follows: TGTGCCAGCAGGACAGGGACTCTCAATGAGCAGTTCTTC.